These 17 T cell receptor beta chains were all obtained from the same sample, sequenced in a study of T cell clonotyping in hematopoietic cell transplantation. Clones were sequenced by immunoSEQ multiplex PCR, and TCRdb holds only the in-frame ones, with some missing. The table has roughly 29,000 clones, about 93% seen once. The sequencing used PBMCs, collected 100 days after allogeneic stem cell transplant. The source of these receptors is a female patient aged 45-60 years who had an allogeneic stem cell transplant from a related donor, so the T cells may come from the graft donor. Some clones in this sample may be carry-over from other donors' samples.

The rearrangement joins TRBV27 to TRBJ2-7; D call uncertain. V lost 2 bases and J 2 bases, leaving 10 bases between the germline ends. The germline gives CDR1 MNHEY, CDR2 SMNVEV (reference sequence). This CDR3 contains 14 residues. The CDR3 loop is CASSLRARAYEQYF. The DNA for the CDR3 is TGTGCCAGCAGTTTACGGGCTCGGGCCTACGAGCAGTACTTC.

This clone was picked up one time. This chain links TRBV9 with TRBJ2-3, with TRBD2 matching 10 bases. Unmatched junction bases numbered 8, after V lost 3 bases and J lost 7 bases. Germline V lookup: CDR1 SGDLS, CDR2 YYNGEE. CDR3 length: 15 residues. The chain's CDR3 is CASSESPGLAYTQYF. The DNA of the CDR3 is TGTGCCAGCAGCGAGAGCCCGGGACTAGCGTATACGCAGTATTTT.

The chain uses TRBV9 and TRBJ2-7, with unresolved D. CDR3 length equals 14 residues. V shed 4 bases and J shed 2 bases, with 13 bases lying between them. CDR1 SGDLS and CDR2 YYNGEE come from the germline V gene. CDR3 loop: CASSPLRIPYEQYF. The CDR3 bases are TGTGCCAGCAGCCCCCTTAGAATCCCCTACGAGCAGTACTTC. The full variable domain, with the rest looked up from reference TRBV9 and TRBJ2-7, is DSGVTQTPKHLITATGQRVTLRCSPRSGDLSVYWYQQSLDQGLQFLIQYYNGEERAKGNILERFSAQQFPDLHSELNLSSLELGDSALYFCASSPLRIPYEQYFGPGTRLTVT.

This chain links TRBV7-2 with TRBJ2-7, with 10 bases lining up with TRBD2. The CDR3 consists of 16 residues. Germline V CDR1 and CDR2: SGHTA, FQGNSA. The junction had 4 bases not matched to a gene; V was cut back by 0 bases and J by 2 bases. The CDR3 sequence: CASSLAASGGPYEQYF. Here the CDR3 DNA reads TGTGCCAGCAGCTTAGCAGCTAGCGGGGGACCCTACGAGCAGTACTTC.

The V gene is TRBV11-3, the J gene TRBJ2-3, with D maybe TRBD1 (5 bases). Trimming removed 5 bases from V and 2 bases from J, with 11 bases in between. The CDR3 covers 14 residues. Germline CDR1 is SGHNT and CDR2 is YENEEA. CDR3 region: CASSLGQLTDTQYF. CDR3 DNA sequence: TGTGCCAGCAGCCTAGGACAACTCACAGATACGCAGTATTTT. The variable domain in full, completed from reference TRBV11-3 and TRBJ2-3, reads EAGVVQSPRYKIIEKKQPVAFWCNPISGHNTLYWYLQNLGQGPELLIRYENEEAVDDSQLPKDRFSAERLKGVDSTLKIQPAELGDSAVYLCASSLGQLTDTQYFGPGTRLTVL.

This chain links TRBV5-1 with TRBJ2-5, with a tentative D call TRBD2 (7 bases). The CDR3 covers 13 residues. CDR1 and CDR2 (germline): SGHRS, YFSETQ. V lost 3 bases to trimming and J lost 4 bases, with 10 bases between them. Here the CDR3 reads CASSWGGLETQYF. The CDR3 bases are TGCGCCAGCAGCTGGGGGGGGCTAGAGACCCAGTACTTC. Looking up the rest from reference TRBV5-1 and TRBJ2-5 gives the full variable domain: KAGVTQTPRYLIKTRGQQVTLSCSPISGHRSVSWYQQTPGQGLQFLFEYFSETQRNKGNFPGRFSGRQFSNSRSEMNVSTLELGDSALYLCASSWGGLETQYFGPGTRLLVL.

The chain joins TRBV5-4 to TRBJ1-2; 7 positions agree with TRBD1. The trim removed 4 bases at V and 5 bases at J, leaving 5 bases unmatched. The CDR3 has 13 amino acids. Germline values: CDR1 SGHNT, CDR2 YYREEE (reference sequence). CDR3 nucleotide sequence: TGTGCCAGCAGCCCCGGGACAGCTTATGGCTACACCTTC. Its translation is CASSPGTAYGYTF.

The J gene is TRBJ2-7, the V gene TRBV5-4; TRBD2 agrees at 11 bases. Germline V gives CDR1 SGHNT, CDR2 YYREEE (reference sequence). CDR3 size: 16 residues. V was pared by 4 bases and J by 1 base, with 7 bases of the junction left unmatched. The CDR3 DNA is TGTGCCAGCAGCCCCCGGGGACTAGCGGATTCCTACGAGCAGTACTTC. Translation gives CASSPRGLADSYEQYF.

The rearrangement links TRBV6-1 to TRBJ2-3; 10 bases agree with TRBD2. With V trimmed by 4 bases and J by 5 bases, 6 bases remained unmatched. The CDR3 loop spans 15 amino acids. Germline V gene sequence: CDR1 MNHNS, CDR2 SASEGT. The CDR3 region has the DNA TGTGCCAGCAGTGTTCGAGCGGGGGGGCTAGATACGCAGTATTTT. Encoded protein: CASSVRAGGLDTQYF.

The chain employs TRBV5-1 and TRBJ1-2; 11 bases are shared with TRBD1. CDR1 and CDR2 from the germline V gene are SGHRS and YFSETQ. The V segment lost 4 bases and the J segment 7 bases; nucleotides outside the gene matches: 12. The CDR3 is 16 amino acids. CDR3 residues: CASSLMGQGEWGGYTF. The CDR3 DNA reads TGCGCCAGCAGCCTGATGGGACAGGGGGAATGGGGTGGCTACACCTTC.

The chain carries TRBV25-1 and TRBJ1-4, with D possibly matching TRBD1 (5 bases). Germline V gene lookup returns CDR1 MGHDK and CDR2 SYGVNS. With 0 bases removed from V and 8 bases from J, the gap between germline ends came to 13 bases. The CDR3 sequence is 15 residues long. The CDR3: CASSEYGGGREKLFF. CDR3 nucleotides: TGTGCCAGCAGTGAATACGGGGGGGGTCGAGAAAAACTGTTTTTT.

The chain joins TRBV19 to TRBJ1-1, with unresolved D. The CDR3 runs to 11 residues. V gave up 5 bases and J gave up 4 bases, with 5 bases separating them. Germline values: CDR1 LNHDA, CDR2 SQIVND (reference sequence). The DNA of the CDR3 is TGTGCCAGTAGTCCCGGCACTGAAGCTTTCTTT. This translates into CASSPGTEAFF.

The CDR3, as DNA: TGTGCCAGCATCTCACCCCAACAGGGGACCCTTTACCAAGAGACCCAGTACTTC. This translates into CASISPQQGTLYQETQYF. This chain links TRBV14 with TRBJ2-5; 7 bases fit TRBD1. J lost 0 bases, V lost 7 bases, and 17 bases had no gene match. Per the germline V gene, CDR1 is SGHDN and CDR2 is FVKESK. The CDR3 is made up of 18 amino acids.

The chain combines TRBV2 with TRBJ2-7, with 10 nucleotides matching TRBD1. The germline V gene has CDR1 SNHLY and CDR2 FYNNEI. Trimming at V came to 0 bases and at J to 3 bases, leaving 8 bases not matched to a gene. This CDR3 is built from 17 residues. The CDR3 nucleotides read TGTGCCAGCAGTGAAGCGCTTCTCCGGGACAGGGGCTACGAGCAGTACTTC. Translation gives CASSEALLRDRGYEQYF.

This chain uses TRBV2 with TRBJ2-7, with 8 bases identical to TRBD2. The V gene's germline CDR1 is SNHLY and CDR2 FYNNEI. J lost 0 bases, V lost 5 bases, and 6 bases had no gene match. This CDR3 has 15 amino acids. In nucleotides, the CDR3 is TGTGCCAGCAGTTTTTTCGGGGGGGGCTCCTACGAGCAGTACTTC. It is translated as CASSFFGGGSYEQYF.

This chain joins TRBV7-8 and TRBJ1-5; perhaps TRBD1 as D (6 bases). Trimming cost V 4 bases and J 0 bases, with 19 bases left between them. The CDR3 sequence is 18 residues long. Germline V gene data show CDR1 as SGHVS and CDR2 as FQNEAQ. The CDR3 region has the DNA TGTGCCAGCAGCTCCCCCAAGGGGGGGATTTATAGCAATCAGCCCCAGCATTTT. This sequence encodes CASSSPKGGIYSNQPQHF.

V is TRBV7-9 and J is TRBJ1-1; a weak D match, TRBD1 (5 bases). V gave up 4 bases and J gave up 4 bases, with 16 bases separating them. In germline, CDR1 is SEHNR, CDR2 FQNEAQ (reference sequence). This CDR3 region has 15 residues. The DNA for the CDR3 is TGTGCCAGCAGCTCGTTGAGTGTCGGGGGCACTGAAGCTTTCTTT. Translating gives CASSSLSVGGTEAFF. Looking up the rest from reference TRBV7-9 and TRBJ1-1 gives the full variable domain: DTGVSQNPRHKITKRGQNVTFRCDPISEHNRLYWYRQTLGQGPEFLTYFQNEAQLEKSRLLSDRFSAERPKGSFSTLEIQRTEQGDSAMYLCASSSLSVGGTEAFFGQGTRLTVV.